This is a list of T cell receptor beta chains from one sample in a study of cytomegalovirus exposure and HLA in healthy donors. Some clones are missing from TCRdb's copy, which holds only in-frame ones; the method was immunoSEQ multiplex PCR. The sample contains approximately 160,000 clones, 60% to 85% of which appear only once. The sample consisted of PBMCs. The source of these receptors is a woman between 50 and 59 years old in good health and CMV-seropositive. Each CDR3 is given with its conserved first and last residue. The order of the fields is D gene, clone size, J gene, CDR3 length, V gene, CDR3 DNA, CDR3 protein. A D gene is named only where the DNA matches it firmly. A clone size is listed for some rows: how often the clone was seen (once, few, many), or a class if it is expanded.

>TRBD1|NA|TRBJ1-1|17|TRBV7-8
TGTGCCAGCAGCTTACGACAGGGGGCCTTTATGAACACTGAAGCTTTCTTT
CASSLRQGAFMNTEAFF
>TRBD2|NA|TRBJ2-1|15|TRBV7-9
TGTGCCAGCAGCTTAGCGCTAGCGGGGGGGAATGAGCAGTTCTTC
CASSLALAGGNEQFF
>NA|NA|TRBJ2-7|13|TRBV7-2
TGTGCCAGCAGCTTAACGGGGGTCAACGAGCAGTACTTC
CASSLTGVNEQYF
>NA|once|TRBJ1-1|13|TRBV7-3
TGTGCCAGCAGCGAGTATTTGAACACTGAAGCTTTCTTT
CASSEYLNTEAFF
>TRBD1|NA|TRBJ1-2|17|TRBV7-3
TGTGCCAGCAGTCCGAGCCCGGGACAGCTGCAAGGCTATGGCTACACCTTC
CASSPSPGQLQGYGYTF
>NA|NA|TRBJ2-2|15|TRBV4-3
TGCGCCAGCAGCCAAGAGGAGAAAGGTGCCGGGGAGCTGTTTTTT
CASSQEEKGAGELFF
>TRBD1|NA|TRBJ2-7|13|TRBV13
TGTGCCAGCAGCTCGACAGGGGGCTACGAGCAGTACTTC
CASSSTGGYEQYF
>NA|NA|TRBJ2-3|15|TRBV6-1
TGTGCCAGCAGTGGGACAGTAACAAGCACAGATACGCAGTATTTT
CASSGTVTSTDTQYF
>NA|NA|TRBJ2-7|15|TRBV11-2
TGTGCCAGCAGCTTAGCTTTACTGATGACCTACGAGCAGTACTTC
CASSLALLMTYEQYF
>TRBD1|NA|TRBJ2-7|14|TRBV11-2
TGTGCCAGCAGCTTCGACAGGGCCACGGGGGAGCAGTACTTC
CASSFDRATGEQYF
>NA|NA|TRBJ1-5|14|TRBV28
TGTGCCAGCAGCTCTCAGGGGAACAATCAGCCCCAGCATTTT
CASSSQGNNQPQHF
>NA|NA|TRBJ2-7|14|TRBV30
TGTGCCTGGAGTGTGTGGCTCGGGATGTACGAGCAGTACTTC
CAWSVWLGMYEQYF
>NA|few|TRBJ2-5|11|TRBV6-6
TGTGCCAGCACCAGGGGTGGGACCCAGTACTTC
CASTRGGTQYF
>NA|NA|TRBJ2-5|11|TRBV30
TGTGCCCAGAGCGACCAAGAGACCCAGTACTTC
CAQSDQETQYF
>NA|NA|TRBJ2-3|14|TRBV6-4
TGTGCCAGCAGTGAACTAGCTAGCACAGATACGCAGTATTTT
CASSELASTDTQYF
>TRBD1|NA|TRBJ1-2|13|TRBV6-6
TGTGCCAGCAGTACAGGACAGGAGTATGGCTACACCTTC
CASSTGQEYGYTF